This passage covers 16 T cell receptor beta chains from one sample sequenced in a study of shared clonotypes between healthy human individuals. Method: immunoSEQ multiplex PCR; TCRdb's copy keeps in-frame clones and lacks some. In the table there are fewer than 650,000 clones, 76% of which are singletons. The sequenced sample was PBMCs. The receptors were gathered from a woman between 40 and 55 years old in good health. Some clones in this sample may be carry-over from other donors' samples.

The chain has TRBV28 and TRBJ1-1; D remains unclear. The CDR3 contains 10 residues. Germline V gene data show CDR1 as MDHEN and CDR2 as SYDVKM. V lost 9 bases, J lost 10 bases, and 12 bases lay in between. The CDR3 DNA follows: TGTGCCAGTTCACCGGACCCAGCTTTCTTT. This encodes CASSPDPAFF.

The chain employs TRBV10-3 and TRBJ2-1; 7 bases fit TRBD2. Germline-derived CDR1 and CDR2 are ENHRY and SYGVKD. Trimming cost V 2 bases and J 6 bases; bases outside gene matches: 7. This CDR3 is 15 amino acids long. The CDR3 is CAISEGLAVTNEQFF. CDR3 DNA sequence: TGTGCCATCAGTGAGGGGCTAGCGGTGACCAATGAGCAGTTCTTC.

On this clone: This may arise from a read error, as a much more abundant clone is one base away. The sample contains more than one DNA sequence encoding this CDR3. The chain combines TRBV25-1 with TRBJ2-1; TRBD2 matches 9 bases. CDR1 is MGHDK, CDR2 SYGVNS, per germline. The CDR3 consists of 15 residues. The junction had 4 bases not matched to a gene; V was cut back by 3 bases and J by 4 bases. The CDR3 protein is CASSERSGRYNEQFF. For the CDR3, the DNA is TGTGCCAGCAGTGAGCGAAGCGGGAGGTACAATGAGCAGTTCTTC.

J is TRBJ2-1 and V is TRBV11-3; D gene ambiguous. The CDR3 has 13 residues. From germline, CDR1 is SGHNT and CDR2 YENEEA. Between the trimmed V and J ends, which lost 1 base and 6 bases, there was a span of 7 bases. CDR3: CASSLGPVNEQFF. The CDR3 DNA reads TGTGCCAGCAGCTTAGGGCCAGTCAATGAGCAGTTCTTC.

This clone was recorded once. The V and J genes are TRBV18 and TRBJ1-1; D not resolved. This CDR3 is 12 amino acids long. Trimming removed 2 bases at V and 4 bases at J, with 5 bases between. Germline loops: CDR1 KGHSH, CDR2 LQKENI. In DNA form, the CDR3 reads TGTGCCAGCTCACCAATCGTCACTGAAGCTTTCTTT. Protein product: CASSPIVTEAFF.

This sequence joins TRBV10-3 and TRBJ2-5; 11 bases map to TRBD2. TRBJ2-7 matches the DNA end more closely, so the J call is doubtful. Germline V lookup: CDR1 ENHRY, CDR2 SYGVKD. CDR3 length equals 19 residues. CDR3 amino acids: CAISESGVAGGPPRYEQYF. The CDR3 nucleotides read TGTGCCATCAGTGAGTCGGGGGTAGCGGGAGGGCCTCCCCGCTACGAGCAGTACTTC.

CDR3 sequence (DNA): TGCAGCGTGACCGACGCGGAGCGTGTTCGGTACTTC. Amino acids: CSVTDAERVRYF. This chain joins TRBV29-1 and TRBJ2-4; D is ambiguous. CDR1 and CDR2 from the germline V gene are SQVTM and ANQGSEA. The V end lost 6 bases, the J end lost 15 bases, and 21 bases lay between the germline ends. This CDR3 is 12 amino acids long.

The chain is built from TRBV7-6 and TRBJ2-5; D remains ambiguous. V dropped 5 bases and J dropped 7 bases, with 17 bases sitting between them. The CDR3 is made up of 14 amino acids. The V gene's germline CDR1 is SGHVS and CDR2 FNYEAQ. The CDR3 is CASSPSLLDGTQYF. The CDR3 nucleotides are TGTGCCAGCAGCCCTTCCTTGCTAGATGGGACCCAGTACTTC.

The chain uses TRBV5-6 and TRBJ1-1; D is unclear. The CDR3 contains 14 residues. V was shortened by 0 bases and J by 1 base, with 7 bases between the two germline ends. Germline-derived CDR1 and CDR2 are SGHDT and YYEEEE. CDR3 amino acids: CASSLVAGNTEAFF. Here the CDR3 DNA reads TGTGCCAGCAGCTTGGTCGCAGGGAACACTGAAGCTTTCTTT.

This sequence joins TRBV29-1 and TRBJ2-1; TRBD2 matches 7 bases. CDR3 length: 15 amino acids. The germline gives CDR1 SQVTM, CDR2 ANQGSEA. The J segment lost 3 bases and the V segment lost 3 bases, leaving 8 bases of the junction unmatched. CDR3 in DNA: TGCAGCGTTGATGGGCTAGCGGAATTCTACAATGAGCAGTTCTTC. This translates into CSVDGLAEFYNEQFF.

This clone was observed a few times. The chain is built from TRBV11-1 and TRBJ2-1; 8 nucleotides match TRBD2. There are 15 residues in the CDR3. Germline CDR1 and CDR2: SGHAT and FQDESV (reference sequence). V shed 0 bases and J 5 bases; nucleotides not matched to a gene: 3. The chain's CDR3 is CASSLAGRAHNEQFF. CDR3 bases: TGTGCCAGCAGCTTAGCCGGGAGGGCCCACAATGAGCAGTTCTTC.

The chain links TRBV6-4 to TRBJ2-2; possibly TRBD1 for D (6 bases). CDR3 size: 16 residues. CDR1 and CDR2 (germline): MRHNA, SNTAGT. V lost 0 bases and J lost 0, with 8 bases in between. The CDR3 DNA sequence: TGTGCCAGCAGTGACTCGAACAGGGCGAACACCGGGGAGCTGTTTTTT. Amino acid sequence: CASSDSNRANTGELFF.

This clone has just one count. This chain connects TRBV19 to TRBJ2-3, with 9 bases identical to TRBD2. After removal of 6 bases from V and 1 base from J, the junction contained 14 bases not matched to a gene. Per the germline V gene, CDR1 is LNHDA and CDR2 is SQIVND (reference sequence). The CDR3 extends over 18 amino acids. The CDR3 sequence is CASSTDRTWTSGTDTQYF. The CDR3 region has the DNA TGTGCCAGTAGCACCGATAGAACTTGGACTAGCGGCACAGATACGCAGTATTTT.

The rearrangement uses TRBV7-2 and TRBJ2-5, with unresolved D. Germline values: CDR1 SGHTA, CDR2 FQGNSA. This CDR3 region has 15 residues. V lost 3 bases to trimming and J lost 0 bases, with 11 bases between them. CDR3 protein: CASSLGPQYQETQYF. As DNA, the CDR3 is TGTGCCAGCAGCTTGGGCCCTCAGTACCAAGAGACCCAGTACTTC.

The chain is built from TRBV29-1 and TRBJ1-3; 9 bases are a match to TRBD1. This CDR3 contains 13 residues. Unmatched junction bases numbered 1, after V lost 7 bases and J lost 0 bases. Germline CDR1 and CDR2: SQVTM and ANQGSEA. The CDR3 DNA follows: TGCAGCGGGACAGGGGTCTCTGGAAACACCATATATTTT. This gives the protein CSGTGVSGNTIYF.

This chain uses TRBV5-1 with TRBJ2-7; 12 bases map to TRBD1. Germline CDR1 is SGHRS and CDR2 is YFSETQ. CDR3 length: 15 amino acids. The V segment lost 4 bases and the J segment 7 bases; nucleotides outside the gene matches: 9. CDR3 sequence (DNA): TGCGCCAGCAGCCAGGGACAGGGGGCATGGGGAGAGCAGTACTTC. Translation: CASSQGQGAWGEQYF.